This TCR beta chain was found in a study of response to subunit inactivated influenza vaccine. Findings and limits, study-wide: Authors proposed each seasonal influenza vaccination draws in few new T cells.

One entry per CDR3 protein, called by TCRdb with MiXCR from the RT-PCR reads. The sample lists about 520,000 distinct CDR3 sequences, under 8.5% occurring once. Concerning this clonotype itself: Antigen specificity is unknown.

From germline, CDR1 is SGHVS and CDR2 FQNEAQ. The CDR3 runs to 13 residues. V dropped 2 bases and J dropped 2 bases, with 6 bases sitting between them. The J gene is TRBJ1-1, the V gene TRBV7-8; D is ambiguous. The clonotype originates from a man in his fifties or sixties who received an inactivated influenza vaccine. The material was PBMCs from blood, obtained less than 25 months after vaccination. The CDR3 bases are TGTGCCAGCAGCTTACCAGCTAACACTGAAGCTTTCTTT. It specifies CASSLPANTEAFF.